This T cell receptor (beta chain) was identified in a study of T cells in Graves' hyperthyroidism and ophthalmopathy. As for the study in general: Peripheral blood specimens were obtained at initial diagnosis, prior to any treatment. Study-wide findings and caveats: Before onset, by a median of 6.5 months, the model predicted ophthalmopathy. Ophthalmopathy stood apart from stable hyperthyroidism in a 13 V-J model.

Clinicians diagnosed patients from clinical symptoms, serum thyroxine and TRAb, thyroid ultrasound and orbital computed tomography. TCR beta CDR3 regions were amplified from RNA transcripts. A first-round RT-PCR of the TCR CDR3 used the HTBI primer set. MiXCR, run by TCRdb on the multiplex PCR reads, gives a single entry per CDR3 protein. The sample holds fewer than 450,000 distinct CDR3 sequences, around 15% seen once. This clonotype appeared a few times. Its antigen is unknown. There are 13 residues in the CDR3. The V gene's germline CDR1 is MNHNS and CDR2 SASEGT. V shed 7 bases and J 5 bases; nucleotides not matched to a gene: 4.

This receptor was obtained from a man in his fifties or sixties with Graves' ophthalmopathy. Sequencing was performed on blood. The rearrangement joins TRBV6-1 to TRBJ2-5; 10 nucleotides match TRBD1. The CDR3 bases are TGTGCCAGCAACCGGGACAGGGGTGAGACCCAGTACTTC. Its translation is CASNRDRGETQYF.